This T cell receptor beta chain was obtained from a study of T cell responses to AZD1222 COVID-19 vaccine. Study-wide results and caveats: Once two AZD1222 doses were given, Spike-specific TCR breadth and depth went up. Unmutated variant regions are reportedly targeted by nearly half of spike-specific TCRs.

Comments on this clone: The antigen is unknown. The same CDR3 is also encoded by other DNA sequences in this sample.

Pooling covered second doses at about 4 or about 12 weeks. V lost 0 bases, J lost 6 bases, and 3 bases lay in between. Looked up from germline, CDR1 is PRHDT and CDR2 is FYEKMQ (reference sequence). CDR3 length: 11 amino acids. Using immunoSEQ multiplex PCR, the repertoire was profiled, and TCRdb retains in-frame clones only, with some absent. Altogether about 180,000 clones are present, around 94% being singletons, with the ten largest covering 1.5% to 2%. The J gene is TRBJ2-7, the V gene TRBV13, with D uncertain. Sequences were derived from peripheral blood, sampled 28 days after the second AZD1222 dose. This TCR derives from an adult who received the AZD1222 COVID-19 vaccine. The CDR3 DNA sequence: TGTGCCAGCAGCTTAGGTGGCGAGCAGTACTTC. This encodes CASSLGGEQYF.